This T cell receptor (beta chain) emerged from a study of T cell repertoires in cytomegalovirus infection. Study details: The study used recently identified HLA-C-restricted and well-studied HLA-B-restricted CMV epitopes. CMV infection plus the matching HLA type was flagged by public TCR beta signatures.

The CDR3 extends over 16 amino acids. Looked up from germline, CDR1 is ENHRY and CDR2 is SYGVKD. A remark on this clonotype: The antigen is undetermined. At one of its ends the junction is not consistent with the germline gene, which may arise from a read error.

Each CDR3 protein gets one entry after TCRdb re-called the reads with MiXCR. This table holds 700,000 to 950,000 distinct CDR3 sequences, over 25% found once. V gene TRBV10-3 combines with J gene TRBJ1-4; 8 positions match TRBD1. Sample: cultured CD8+ T cells from PBMCs, taken from culture after CMV antigen stimulation. The sequence was collected from a human donor in good health (CMV status not recorded). Some clones in this sample may be carry-over from other donors' samples. The CDR3: CASSESGQGPNEKLFF. The DNA for the CDR3 is TGTGCCAGCAGTGAGTCTGGACAGGGACCTAATGAAAAACTGTTTTTT.